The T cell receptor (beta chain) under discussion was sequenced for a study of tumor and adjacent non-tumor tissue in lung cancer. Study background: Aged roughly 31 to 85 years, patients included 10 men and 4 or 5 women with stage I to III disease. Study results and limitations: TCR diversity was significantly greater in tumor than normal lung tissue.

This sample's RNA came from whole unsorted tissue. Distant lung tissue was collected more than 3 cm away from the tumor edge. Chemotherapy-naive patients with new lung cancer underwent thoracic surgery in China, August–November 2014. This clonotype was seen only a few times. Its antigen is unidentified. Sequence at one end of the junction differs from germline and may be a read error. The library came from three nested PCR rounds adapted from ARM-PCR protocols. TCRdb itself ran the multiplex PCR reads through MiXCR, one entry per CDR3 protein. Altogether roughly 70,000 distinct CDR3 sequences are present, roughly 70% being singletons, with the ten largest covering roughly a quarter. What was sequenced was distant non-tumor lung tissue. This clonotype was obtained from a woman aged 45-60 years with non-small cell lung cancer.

CDR3 sequence reads: CASNLGGAGANVLTF. The CDR3 DNA reads TGTGCTAGCAACTTAGGGGGGGCTGGGGCCAACGTCCTGACTTTC. The V gene is TRBV11-2, the J gene TRBJ2-6; D possibly corresponds to TRBD2 (7 bases). Germline V gene sequence: CDR1 SGHAT, CDR2 FQNNGV. This CDR3 is built from 15 residues.